This T cell receptor (beta chain) emerged from a study of blood T cell repertoires in COVID-19. Study as a whole: PBMCs, B-cell-depleted T cells, or T cells provided the cDNA or gDNA that made up the material.

Authors' processing steps: How many nucleated cells were present was estimated from reference gene primer amplification. Profiling relied on immunoSEQ multiplex PCR, and the TCRdb table lists in-frame clones only, not all of them. D and trimming come from the DNA, and the V and J calls and clone size come from that table. The profile shows under 140,000 clones, around 90% of them singletons. CDR3 length: 15 amino acids. Germline CDR1 and CDR2: SGHVS and FNYEAQ. V was cut by 1 base and J by 3 bases, with 9 bases left in between. The clonotype was recovered from a woman in her 50s with acute or convalescent COVID-19. The sample taken for sequencing was peripheral blood. The J gene is TRBJ2-2, the V gene TRBV7-6; D possibly corresponds to TRBD2 (5 bases). The CDR3 is CASSLGGGYTGELFF. The CDR3 bases are TGTGCCAGCAGCTTAGGAGGCGGGTACACCGGGGAGCTGTTTTTT.